This TCR beta chain was sequenced during a study of blood T cells in healthy people across ages. Study-wide results and caveats: With unsorted PBMCs, a conclusive comparison of naive versus antigen-experienced cells was not possible. Expanded clonotype shifts may have been confounded, as the donors had an unknown CMV status.

V shed 4 bases and J 2 bases; nucleotides not matched to a gene: 8. The CDR3 runs to 16 residues. Germline values: CDR1 SGHTA, CDR2 FQGNSA. A second PCR, run for about 7 to 11 cycles, used a sample-barcoded 5' primer plus a J-beta primer mix. A single record per CDR3 protein comes from TCRdb applying MiXCR to the 5' RACE reads. The sample has more than 750,000 distinct CDR3 sequences; roughly 29% are singletons. This clonotype was detected only a few times. Its antigen is unknown. These data were likewise used in another study, on T cells of mothers and their children. As that study records: The yield was over 9 million TCR beta CDR3 reads from each mother and approximately 3 million from each child.

The receptor was derived from a woman aged 40 to 50 in good health. The sequenced sample consisted of blood. The chain uses TRBV7-2 and TRBJ2-3, with TRBD2 matching 8 bases. Here the CDR3 DNA reads TGTGCCAGCAGCTCCCTCACTAGCGGCTTCACAGATACGCAGTATTTT. Encoded protein: CASSSLTSGFTDTQYF.